This TCR beta chain was recorded in a study of regulatory T cells in long-lasting Graves disease. Assembly of TCR beta libraries relied on iRepertoire HTBI primers together with Arm-PCR of CDR3 regions. One entry per CDR3 protein, called by TCRdb with MiXCR from the multiplex PCR reads. The sample shows some 400,000 distinct CDR3 sequences, about 15% of them seen only once. The table lists this clonotype with many counts. Germline-derived CDR1 and CDR2 are SEHNR and FQNEAQ (reference sequence). V was shortened by 1 base and J by 3 bases, with 16 bases between the two germline ends. This CDR3 is built from 16 residues. Time point defined: newly diagnosed GD, antithyroid drugs for less than 3 months. Scientists built the TCR library using RNA that was extracted from PBMCs. These data were also filed under a second study, of T cells in Graves' hyperthyroidism and ophthalmopathy.

This chain uses TRBV7-9 with TRBJ2-7; D might be TRBD2 (6 bases). The specimen was peripheral blood mononuclear cells (PBMCs), collected at new diagnosis, from a patient treated with antithyroid drugs. The source of this sequence is a woman in her twenties or thirties with Graves disease. The CDR3 sequence is CASSLVGGGVGYEQYF. CDR3 sequence (DNA): TGTGCCAGCAGCTTAGTTGGTGGCGGGGTTGGCTACGAGCAGTACTTC.